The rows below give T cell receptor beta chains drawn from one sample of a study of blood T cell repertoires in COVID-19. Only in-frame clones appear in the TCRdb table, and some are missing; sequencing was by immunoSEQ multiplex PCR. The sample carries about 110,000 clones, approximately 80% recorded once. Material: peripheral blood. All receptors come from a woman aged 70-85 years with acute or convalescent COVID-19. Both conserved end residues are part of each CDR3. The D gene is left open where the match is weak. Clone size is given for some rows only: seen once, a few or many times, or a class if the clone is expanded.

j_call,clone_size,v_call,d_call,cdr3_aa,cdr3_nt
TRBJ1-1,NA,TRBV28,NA,CASSRNGGGNTEAFF,TGTGCCAGCAGCAGGAACGGGGGAGGGAACACTGAAGCTTTCTTT
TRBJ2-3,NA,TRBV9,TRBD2,CASSPWTSGTDTQYF,TGTGCCAGCAGTCCATGGACTAGCGGCACAGATACGCAGTATTTT
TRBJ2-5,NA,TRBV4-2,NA,CASSQVRAEFQETQYF,TGTGCCAGCAGCCAAGTACGCGCTGAATTTCAAGAGACCCAGTACTTC
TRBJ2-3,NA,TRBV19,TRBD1,CASAGAGGNTQYF,TGTGCCAGTGCGGGCGCAGGGGGTAATACGCAGTATTTT
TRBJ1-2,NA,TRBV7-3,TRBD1,CASSTTGGWGYTF,TGTGCCAGCAGCACCACAGGGGGCTGGGGCTACACCTTC
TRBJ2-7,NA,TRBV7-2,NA,CASSRGLQTYEQYF,TGTGCCAGCAGCCGTGGACTGCAAACCTACGAGCAGTACTTC
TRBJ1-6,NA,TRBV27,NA,CASSYHRDGSPLHF,TGTGCCAGCAGTTATCACAGGGACGGTTCACCCCTCCACTTT
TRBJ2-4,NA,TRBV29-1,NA,CSVADRTLAKNIQYF,TGCAGCGTAGCCGACAGAACCCTAGCCAAAAACATTCAGTACTTC
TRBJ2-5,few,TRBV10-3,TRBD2,CAITDGLDQETQYF,TGTGCCATCACCGACGGACTAGACCAAGAGACCCAGTACTTC
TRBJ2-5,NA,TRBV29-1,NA,CSVGTVIRETQYF,TGCAGCGTTGGAACAGTCATCCGGGAGACCCAGTACTTC
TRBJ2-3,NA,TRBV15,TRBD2,CATSRGTSGGTDTQYF,TGTGCCACCAGCAGAGGGACTAGCGGTGGCACAGATACGCAGTATTTT
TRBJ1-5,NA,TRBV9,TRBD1,CASSRTGGYNQPQHF,TGTGCCAGCAGCCGGACAGGGGGTTATAATCAGCCCCAGCATTTT
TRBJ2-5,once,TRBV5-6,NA,CASSFSRAETQYF,TGTGCCAGCAGCTTTAGCAGGGCAGAGACCCAGTACTTC
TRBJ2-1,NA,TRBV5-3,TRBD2,CARSRWTLAGYNEQFF,TGTGCCAGAAGTCGATGGACACTAGCGGGGTACAATGAGCAGTTCTTC
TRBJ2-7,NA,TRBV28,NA,CASSNYYEQYF,TGTGCCAGCAGCAACTACTACGAGCAGTACTTC
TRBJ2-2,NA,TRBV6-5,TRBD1,CASRSGTGDTGELFF,TGTGCCAGCAGATCCGGGACAGGGGACACCGGGGAGCTGTTTTTT
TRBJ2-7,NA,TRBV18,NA,CASSPGSFYEQYF,TGTGCCAGCTCACCCGGGAGTTTCTACGAGCAGTACTTC
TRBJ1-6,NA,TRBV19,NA,CASSPGVEGSPLHF,TGTGCCAGTAGTCCCGGGGTGGAGGGTTCACCCCTCCACTTT
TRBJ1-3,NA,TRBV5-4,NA,CASSPSLGNTIYF,TGTGCCAGCAGCCCGTCCTTGGGAAACACCATATATTTT
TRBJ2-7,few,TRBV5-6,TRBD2,CASSSSRGAYEQYF,TGTGCCAGCAGCTCTTCCCGGGGGGCCTACGAGCAGTACTTC
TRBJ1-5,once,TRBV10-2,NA,CASSAAGLGQPQHF,TGCGCCAGCAGCGCTGCAGGGCTGGGACAGCCCCAGCATTTT
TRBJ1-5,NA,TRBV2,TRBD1,CASSDGTTGGSNQPQHF,TGTGCCAGCAGTGACGGTACGACAGGGGGCAGCAATCAGCCCCAGCATTTT
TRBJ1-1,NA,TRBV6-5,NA,CASSYSQRGWTEAFF,TGTGCCAGCAGTTACTCACAAAGGGGATGGACTGAAGCTTTCTTT
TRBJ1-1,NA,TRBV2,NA,CASSVFVGALSNTEAFF,TGTGCCAGCAGTGTCTTTGTAGGGGCCTTATCGAACACTGAAGCTTTCTTT
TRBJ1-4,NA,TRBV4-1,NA,CASSPGQINEKLFF,TGCGCCAGCAGCCCCGGACAGATTAATGAAAAACTGTTTTTT
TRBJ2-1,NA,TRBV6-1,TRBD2,CASSEGVGTSRPYEQFF,TGTGCCAGCAGTGAAGGAGTAGGGACTAGCAGACCGTATGAGCAGTTCTTC
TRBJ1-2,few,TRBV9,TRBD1,CASSLRQGGGYTF,TGTGCCAGCAGCCTCCGACAGGGGGGTGGCTACACCTTC
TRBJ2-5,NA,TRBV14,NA,CASSQDGRSPTGQETQYF,TGTGCCAGCAGCCAAGATGGACGAAGCCCCACGGGGCAAGAGACCCAGTACTTC
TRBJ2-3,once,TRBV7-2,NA,CASSPHRDSTDTQYF,TGTGCCAGCAGCCCCCACCGGGACTCCACAGATACGCAGTATTTT
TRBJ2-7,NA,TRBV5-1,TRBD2,CASSRGDTYEQYF,TGCGCCAGCAGCCGGGGGGATACCTACGAGCAGTACTTC
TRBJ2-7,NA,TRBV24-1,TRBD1,CAIQDRLNYEQYF,TGTGCCATCCAGGACAGGCTGAACTACGAGCAGTACTTC
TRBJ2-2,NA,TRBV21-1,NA,CASSKSGHFTGELFF,TGTGCCAGCAGCAAATCAGGACATTTCACCGGGGAGCTGTTTTTT
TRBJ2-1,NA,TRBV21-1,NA,CASVTRGSAYNEQFF,TGTGCCAGCGTAACCCGGGGATCGGCCTACAATGAGCAGTTCTTC
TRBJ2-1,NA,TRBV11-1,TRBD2,CASSLRLAGANEQFF,TGTGCCAGCAGCTTACGACTAGCGGGAGCCAATGAGCAGTTCTTC
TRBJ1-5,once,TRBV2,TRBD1,CASRQGTHQPQHF,TGTGCCAGCAGACAGGGGACCCATCAGCCCCAGCATTTT
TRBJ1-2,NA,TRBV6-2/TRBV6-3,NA,CASSFRARYGYTF,TGTGCCAGCAGTTTCAGGGCGCGCTATGGCTACACCTTC
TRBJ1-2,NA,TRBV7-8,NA,CASSLGVGGSYGYTF,TGTGCCAGCAGCTTAGGGGTTGGGGGCAGCTATGGCTACACCTTC
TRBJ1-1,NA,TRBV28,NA,CATRGGTEAFF,TGTGCCACCCGGGGGGGCACTGAAGCTTTCTTT
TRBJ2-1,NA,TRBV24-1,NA,CATSSSESYNEQFF,TGTGCCACCAGTTCTAGCGAGTCCTACAATGAGCAGTTCTTC
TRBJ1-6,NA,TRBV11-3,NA,CASIGTPRWPLHF,TGTGCCTCCATCGGGACACCTCGGTGGCCCCTCCACTTT
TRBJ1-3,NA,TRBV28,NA,CASSYTGKKGGNTIYF,TGTGCCAGCAGTTATACAGGGAAAAAGGGTGGAAACACCATATATTTT
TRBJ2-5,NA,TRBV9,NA,CASSGRDSQETQYF,TGTGCCAGCAGCGGGCGGGACTCCCAAGAGACCCAGTACTTC
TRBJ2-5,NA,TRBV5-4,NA,CASSTQGVQTQYF,TGTGCCAGCAGCACACAGGGCGTCCAGACCCAGTACTTC
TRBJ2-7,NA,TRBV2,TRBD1,CASSEGDRVGVQYF,TGTGCCAGCAGTGAAGGGGACAGGGTTGGTGTGCAGTACTTC
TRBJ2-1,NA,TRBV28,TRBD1,CASSFRIPGQGEKEQFF,TGTGCCAGCAGTTTTCGGATACCGGGACAGGGAGAGAAGGAGCAGTTCTTC
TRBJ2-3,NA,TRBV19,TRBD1,CASSLDRGQTDTQYF,TGTGCCAGTAGTCTAGACAGGGGGCAAACAGATACGCAGTATTTT
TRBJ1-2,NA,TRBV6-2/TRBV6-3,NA,CASSYDSSKDRYGYTF,TGTGCCAGCAGTTACGACAGCTCCAAGGATCGATATGGCTACACCTTC
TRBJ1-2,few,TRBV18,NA,CASSPLRANGDYGYTF,TGTGCCAGCTCACCCCTTCGGGCAAACGGGGACTATGGCTACACCTTC
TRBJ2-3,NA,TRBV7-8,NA,CASSLAGRVPDTQYF,TGTGCCAGCAGCTTAGCTGGTCGGGTGCCAGATACGCAGTATTTT
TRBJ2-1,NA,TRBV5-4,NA,CASSLSTGGYNEQFF,TGTGCCAGCAGCTTGTCTACCGGCGGTTACAATGAGCAGTTCTTC